This entry describes one T cell receptor beta chain. Its antigen remains unknown. Patients all relapsed after autologous stem cell transplantation, and there was variation in brentuximab vedotin exposure. Best responses included complete response and partial response; otherwise, the best response was progressive disease. Germline CDR1 is SGHVT and CDR2 is SQSDAQ. The CDR3 runs to 15 residues. Trimming removed 5 bases at V and 8 bases at J, with 19 bases between. The data derive from a study of PD-1 blockade in classical Hodgkin lymphoma. Study-wide findings and caveats: Relapsed/refractory patients reportedly had lower baseline diversity than newly diagnosed patients.

The data were produced by immunoSEQ multiplex PCR, yet TCRdb's version contains in-frame clones alone and is incomplete. The data contain around 30,000 clones, about two thirds of them seen just once; the ten biggest clones take up roughly 15%. The receptor was derived from a human donor with classical Hodgkin lymphoma. V and J are TRBV7-4 and TRBJ2-1; tentative D call: TRBD1 (6 bases). The sequencing here drew on peripheral blood mononuclear cells (PBMCs), taken before the second cycle of nivolumab. CDR3 bases: TGTGCCAGCAGCCTACGAACCACAGGGTGGGATGAGCAGTTCTTC. This translates into CASSLRTTGWDEQFF.